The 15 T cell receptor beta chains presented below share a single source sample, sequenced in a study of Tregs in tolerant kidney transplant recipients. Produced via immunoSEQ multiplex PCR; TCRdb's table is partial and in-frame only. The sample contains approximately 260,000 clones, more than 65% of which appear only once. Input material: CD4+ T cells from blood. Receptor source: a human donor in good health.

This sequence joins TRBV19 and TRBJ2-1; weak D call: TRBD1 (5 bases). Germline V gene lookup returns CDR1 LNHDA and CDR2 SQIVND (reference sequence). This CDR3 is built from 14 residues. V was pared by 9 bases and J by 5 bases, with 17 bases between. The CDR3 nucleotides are TGTGCCAGCAGGGATCTCCGTAGAGACAATGAGCAGTTCTTC. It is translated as CASRDLRRDNEQFF. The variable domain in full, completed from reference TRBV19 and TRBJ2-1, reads DGGITQSPKYLFRKEGQNVTLSCEQNLNHDAMYWYRQDPGQGLRLIYYSQIVNDFQKGDIAEGYSVSREKKESFPLTVTSAQKNPTAFYLCASRDLRRDNEQFFGPGTRLTVL.

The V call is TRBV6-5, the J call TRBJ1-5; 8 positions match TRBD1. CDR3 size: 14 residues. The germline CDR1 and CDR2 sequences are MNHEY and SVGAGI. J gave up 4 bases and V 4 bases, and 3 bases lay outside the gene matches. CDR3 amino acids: CASSSRGRNQPQHF. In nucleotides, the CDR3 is TGTGCCAGCAGTTCCAGGGGGCGGAATCAGCCCCAGCATTTT.

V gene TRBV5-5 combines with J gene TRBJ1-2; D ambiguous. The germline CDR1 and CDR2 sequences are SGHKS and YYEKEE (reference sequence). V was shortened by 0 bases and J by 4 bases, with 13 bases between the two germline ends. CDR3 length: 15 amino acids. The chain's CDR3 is CASSLVGLGGYGYTF. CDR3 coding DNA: TGTGCCAGCAGCTTGGTGGGCTTGGGAGGCTATGGCTACACCTTC. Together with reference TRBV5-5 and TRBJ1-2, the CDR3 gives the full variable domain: DAGVTQSPTHLIKTRGQQVTLRCSPISGHKSVSWYQQVLGQGPQFIFQYYEKEERGRGNFPDRFSARQFPNYSSELNVNALLLGDSALYLCASSLVGLGGYGYTFGSGTRLTVV.

The CDR3, as DNA: TGTGCCAGCCGGGGAGCTTCCGGGACCTCCTACGAGCAGTACTTC. Translation gives CASRGASGTSYEQYF. This chain joins TRBV2 and TRBJ2-7, with D perhaps given as TRBD1 or TRBD2 (5 bases each). V was pared by 8 bases and J by 0 bases, with 17 bases between. Looked up from germline, CDR1 is SNHLY and CDR2 is FYNNEI. The CDR3 consists of 15 residues.

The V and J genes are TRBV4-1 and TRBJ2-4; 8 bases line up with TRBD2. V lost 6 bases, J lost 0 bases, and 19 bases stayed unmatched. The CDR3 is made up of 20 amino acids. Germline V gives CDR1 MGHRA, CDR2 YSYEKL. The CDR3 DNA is TGCGCCAGCAGACTCGATTGGCGGGAGGACCTAACCCTAGCCAAAAACATTCAGTACTTC. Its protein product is CASRLDWREDLTLAKNIQYF.

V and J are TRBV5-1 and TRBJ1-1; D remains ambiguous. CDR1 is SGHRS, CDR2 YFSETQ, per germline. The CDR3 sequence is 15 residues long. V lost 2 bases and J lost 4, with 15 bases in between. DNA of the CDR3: TGCGCCAGCAGCTTACCCGCCCTGGATGGCACTGAAGCTTTCTTT. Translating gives CASSLPALDGTEAFF.

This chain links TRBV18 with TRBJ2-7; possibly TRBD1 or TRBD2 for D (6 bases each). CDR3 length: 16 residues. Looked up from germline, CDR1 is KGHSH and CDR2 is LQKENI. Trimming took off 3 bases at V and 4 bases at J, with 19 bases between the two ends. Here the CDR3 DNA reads TGTGCCAGCTCACCCTCCCGGGGGCGAGAGGGGTACGAGCAGTACTTC. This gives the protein CASSPSRGREGYEQYF.

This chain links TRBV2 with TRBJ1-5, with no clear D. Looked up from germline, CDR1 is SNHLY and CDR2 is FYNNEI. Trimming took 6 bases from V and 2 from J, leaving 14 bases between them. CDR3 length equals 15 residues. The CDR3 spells CASSTKGVGNQPQHF. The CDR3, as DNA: TGTGCCAGCAGCACCAAGGGAGTAGGCAATCAGCCCCAGCATTTT.

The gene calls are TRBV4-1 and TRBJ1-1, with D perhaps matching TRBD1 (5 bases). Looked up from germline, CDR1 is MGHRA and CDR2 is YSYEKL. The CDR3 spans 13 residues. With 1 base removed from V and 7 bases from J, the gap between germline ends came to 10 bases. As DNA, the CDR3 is TGCGCCAGCAGCCAAGGACAGTTGTTTGAAGCTTTCTTT. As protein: CASSQGQLFEAFF.

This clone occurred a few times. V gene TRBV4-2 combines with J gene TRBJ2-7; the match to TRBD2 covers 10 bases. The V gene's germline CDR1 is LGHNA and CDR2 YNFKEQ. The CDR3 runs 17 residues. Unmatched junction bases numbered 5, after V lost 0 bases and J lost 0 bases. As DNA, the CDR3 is TGTGCCAGCAGCCAAGATCCTAGCGGGAGAGACTCCTACGAGCAGTACTTC. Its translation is CASSQDPSGRDSYEQYF.

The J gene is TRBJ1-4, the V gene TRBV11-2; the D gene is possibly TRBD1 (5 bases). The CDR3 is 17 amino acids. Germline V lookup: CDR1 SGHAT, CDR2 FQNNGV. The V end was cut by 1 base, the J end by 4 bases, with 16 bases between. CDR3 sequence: CASSLAGATPFNEKLFF. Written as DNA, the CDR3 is TGTGCCAGCAGCTTAGCCGGGGCCACTCCCTTTAATGAAAAACTGTTTTTT.

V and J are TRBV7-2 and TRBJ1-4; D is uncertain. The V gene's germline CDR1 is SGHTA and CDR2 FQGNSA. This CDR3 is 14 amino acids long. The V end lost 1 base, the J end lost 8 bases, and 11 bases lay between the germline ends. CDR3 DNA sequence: TGTGCCAGCAGCTTAGGCTCCGGTCACGAAAAACTGTTTTTT. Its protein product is CASSLGSGHEKLFF.

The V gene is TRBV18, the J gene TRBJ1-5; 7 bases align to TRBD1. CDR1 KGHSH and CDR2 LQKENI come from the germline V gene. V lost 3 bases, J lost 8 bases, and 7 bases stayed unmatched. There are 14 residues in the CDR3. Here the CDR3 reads CASSPRQGGEPQHF. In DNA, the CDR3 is TGTGCCAGCTCACCTAGACAGGGAGGGGAGCCCCAGCATTTT.

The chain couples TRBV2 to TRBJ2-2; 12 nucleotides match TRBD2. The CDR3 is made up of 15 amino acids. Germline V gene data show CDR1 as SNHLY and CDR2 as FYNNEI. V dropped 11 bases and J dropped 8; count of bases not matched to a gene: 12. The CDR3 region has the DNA TGTGCCCTCTCCCCTAGCGGGAGGGCCGGAGGGGAGCTGTTTTTT. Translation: CALSPSGRAGGELFF.

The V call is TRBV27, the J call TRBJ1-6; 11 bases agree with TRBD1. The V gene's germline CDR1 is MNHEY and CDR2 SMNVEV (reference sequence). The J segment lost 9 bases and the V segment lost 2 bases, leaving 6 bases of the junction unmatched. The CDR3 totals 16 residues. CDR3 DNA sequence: TGTGCCAGCAGTTTAGGCGGGGACAGGGGGGTTTCACCCCTCCACTTT. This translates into CASSLGGDRGVSPLHF.